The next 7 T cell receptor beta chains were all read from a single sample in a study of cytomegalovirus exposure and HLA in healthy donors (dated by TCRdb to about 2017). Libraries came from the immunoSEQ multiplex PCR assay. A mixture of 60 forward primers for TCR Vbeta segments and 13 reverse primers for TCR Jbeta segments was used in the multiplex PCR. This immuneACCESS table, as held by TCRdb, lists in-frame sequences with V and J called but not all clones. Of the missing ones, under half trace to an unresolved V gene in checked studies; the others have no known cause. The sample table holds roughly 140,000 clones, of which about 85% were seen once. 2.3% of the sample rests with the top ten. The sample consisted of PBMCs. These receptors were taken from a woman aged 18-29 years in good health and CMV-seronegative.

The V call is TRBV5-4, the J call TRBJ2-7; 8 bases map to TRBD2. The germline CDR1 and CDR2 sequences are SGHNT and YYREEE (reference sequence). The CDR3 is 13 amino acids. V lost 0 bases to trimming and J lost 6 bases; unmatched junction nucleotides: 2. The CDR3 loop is CASSLAGGREQYF. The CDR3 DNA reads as TGTGCCAGCAGCTTGGCGGGGGGGCGCGAGCAGTACTTC.

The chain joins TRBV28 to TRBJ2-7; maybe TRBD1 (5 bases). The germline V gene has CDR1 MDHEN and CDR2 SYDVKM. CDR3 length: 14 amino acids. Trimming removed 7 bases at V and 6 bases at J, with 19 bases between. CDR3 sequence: CASTTGHRGPEQYF. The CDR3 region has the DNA TGTGCCAGCACGACTGGACACCGTGGGCCCGAGCAGTACTTC.

CDR3: CASSARAGGIYTDTQYF. DNA for the CDR3: TGTGCCAGCAGTGCTAGGGCGGGGGGGATATACACAGATACGCAGTATTTT. The chain joins TRBV6-1 to TRBJ2-3; 9 nucleotides match TRBD2. Germline CDR1 is MNHNS and CDR2 is SASEGT. V gave up 4 bases and J gave up 2 bases; unmatched junction bases: 10. The CDR3 contains 17 residues.

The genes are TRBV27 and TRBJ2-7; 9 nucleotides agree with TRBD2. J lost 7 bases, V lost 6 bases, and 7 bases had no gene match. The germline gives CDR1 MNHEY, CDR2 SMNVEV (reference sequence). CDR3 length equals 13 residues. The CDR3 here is CASRVAGVIEQYF. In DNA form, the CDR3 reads TGTGCCAGCAGGGTAGCGGGAGTGATAGAGCAGTACTTC.

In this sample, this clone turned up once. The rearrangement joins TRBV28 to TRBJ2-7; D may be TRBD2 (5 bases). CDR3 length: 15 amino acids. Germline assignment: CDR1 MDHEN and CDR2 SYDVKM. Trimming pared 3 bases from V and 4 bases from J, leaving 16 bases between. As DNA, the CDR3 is TGTGCCAGCAGTTTCCCCGGACTGGGTCGGTACGAGCAGTACTTC. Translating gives CASSFPGLGRYEQYF.

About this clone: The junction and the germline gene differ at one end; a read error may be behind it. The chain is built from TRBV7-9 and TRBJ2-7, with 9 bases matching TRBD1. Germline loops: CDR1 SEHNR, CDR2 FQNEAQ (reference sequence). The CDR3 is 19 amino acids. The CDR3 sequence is CSSSDSSTGGQGNPYEQYF. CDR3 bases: TGTTCCAGCAGTGACTCATCCACTGGGGGACAGGGAAACCCCTACGAGCAGTACTTC.

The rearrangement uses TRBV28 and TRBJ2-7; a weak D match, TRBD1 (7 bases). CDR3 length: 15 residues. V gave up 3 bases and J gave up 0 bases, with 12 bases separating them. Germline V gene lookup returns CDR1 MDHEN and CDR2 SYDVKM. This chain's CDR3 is CASSLGGTVSYEQYF. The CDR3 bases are TGTGCCAGCAGTTTGGGCGGGACAGTCTCCTACGAGCAGTACTTC.